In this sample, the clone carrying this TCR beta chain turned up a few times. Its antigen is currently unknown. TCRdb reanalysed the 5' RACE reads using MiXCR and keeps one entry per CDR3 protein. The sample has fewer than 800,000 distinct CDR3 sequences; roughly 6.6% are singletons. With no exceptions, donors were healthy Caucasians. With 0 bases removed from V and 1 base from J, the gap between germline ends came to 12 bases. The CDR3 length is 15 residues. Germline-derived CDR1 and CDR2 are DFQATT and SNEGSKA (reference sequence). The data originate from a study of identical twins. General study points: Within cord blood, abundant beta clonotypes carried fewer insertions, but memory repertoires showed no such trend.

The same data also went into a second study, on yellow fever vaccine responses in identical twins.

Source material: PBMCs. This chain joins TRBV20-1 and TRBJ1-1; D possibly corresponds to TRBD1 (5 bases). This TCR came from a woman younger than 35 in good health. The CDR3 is CSARDLPGENTEAFF. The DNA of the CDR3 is TGCAGTGCTAGAGATCTCCCGGGGGAGAACACTGAAGCTTTCTTT.